This TCR beta chain was retrieved from a study of T cells after yellow fever vaccination. Germline V CDR1 and CDR2: SGHVS, FNYEAQ. This CDR3 is built from 18 residues. The trim removed 5 bases at V and 4 bases at J, leaving 17 bases unmatched. In TCRdb, the 5' RACE reads were re-called with MiXCR into one record per CDR3 protein. In the table there are 400,000 to 450,000 distinct CDR3 sequences, roughly 20% of which are singletons. Study-level findings and limits: Post-booster samples contained most primary-vaccination clones (around 95% CD4, about 85% CD8). Clonotypes shared by both compartments, CD4 and CD8, made up a small share.

This clonotype was detected once. Antigen: not known. The sequence was collected from a man between 18 and 29 years old who received the YFV17D yellow fever vaccine. This chain connects TRBV7-6 to TRBJ1-3; 7 bases fit TRBD1. Material: PBMCs, obtained before the yellow fever booster vaccination. This CDR3 reads CASSDREGWTGVGNTIYF. In DNA, the CDR3 is TGTGCCAGCAGCGACCGAGAGGGATGGACAGGAGTAGGAAACACCATATATTTT. The entire variable domain, with the rest obtained from reference TRBV7-6 and TRBJ1-3, is as follows: GAGVSQSPRYKVTKRGQDVALRCDPISGHVSLYWYRQALGQGPEFLTYFNYEAQQDKSGLPNDRFSAERPEGSISTLTIQRTEQRDSAMYRCASSDREGWTGVGNTIYFGEGSWLTVV.